This section outlines one T cell receptor beta chain sequence together with its context. Its specificity is not known. The source of the sample is a study of cytomegalovirus exposure and HLA in healthy donors. Findings of the study overall: A later analysis linked a missense variant in DCLRE1C to the trimming of TCR beta V and J genes. In vitro assays verified that three CMV-associated chains recognized CMV antigens specifically.

Per the germline V gene, CDR1 is SGHRS and CDR2 is YFSETQ. J was trimmed by 8 bases and V by 4 bases; bases with no gene match: 10. This CDR3 has 16 residues. The PCR was carried out with 60 Vbeta primers and 13 Jbeta primers. Per the authors' pipeline: An analysis that came later counted 70 million to 100 million unique TCR beta chains, 9 million to 12 million shared. Clones were sequenced by immunoSEQ multiplex PCR, and TCRdb holds only the in-frame ones, with some missing. V and J calls and clone size come straight from that table; D and trimming were deduced from the DNA. With 70,000 or so clones in the sample, the ten largest clones hold 2.4%. Among the donors, all were healthy bone marrow donors.

The sequenced sample consisted of PBMCs. This receptor was taken from a female donor in good health and CMV-seropositive. The chain employs TRBV5-1 and TRBJ1-4, with 11 bases identical to TRBD1. The CDR3 sequence: CASSPVSGQGVEKLFF. CDR3 coding DNA: TGCGCCAGCAGCCCGGTGTCGGGACAGGGGGTGGAAAAACTGTTTTTT. Complete variable domain (other parts from reference TRBV5-1 and TRBJ1-4): KAGVTQTPRYLIKTRGQQVTLSCSPISGHRSVSWYQQTPGQGLQFLFEYFSETQRNKGNFPGRFSGRQFSNSRSEMNVSTLELGDSALYLCASSPVSGQGVEKLFFGSGTQLSVL.